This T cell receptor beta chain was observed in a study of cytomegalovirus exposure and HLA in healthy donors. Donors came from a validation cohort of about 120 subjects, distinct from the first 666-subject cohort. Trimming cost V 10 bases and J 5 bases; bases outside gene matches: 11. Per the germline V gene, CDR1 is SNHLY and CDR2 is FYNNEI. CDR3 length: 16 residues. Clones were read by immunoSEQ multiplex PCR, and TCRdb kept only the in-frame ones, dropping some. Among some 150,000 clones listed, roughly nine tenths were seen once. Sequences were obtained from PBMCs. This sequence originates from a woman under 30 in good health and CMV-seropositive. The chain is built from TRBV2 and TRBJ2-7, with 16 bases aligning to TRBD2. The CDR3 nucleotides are TGTGCCACCGTGGGACTAGCGGGAGGGCCCTATCACGAGCAGTACTTC. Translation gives CATVGLAGGPYHEQYF.